Below are 26 T cell receptor beta chains sequenced from a single sample in a study of cytomegalovirus exposure and HLA in healthy donors. The PCR had 60 Vbeta and 13 Jbeta primers. Libraries were prepared by immunoSEQ multiplex PCR; TCRdb keeps only in-frame clonotypes and omits some of them. Of approximately 110,000 clones in the sample, 73% were seen once. Sequencing was carried out using PBMCs. The receptors come from a woman in her thirties or forties in good health and CMV-seronegative.

The rearrangement links TRBV6-5 to TRBJ2-3; 7 bases map to TRBD1. The CDR3 length is 15 residues. The V segment lost 5 bases and the J segment 0 bases; nucleotides outside the gene matches: 5. Germline V gene lookup returns CDR1 MNHEY and CDR2 SVGAGI. CDR3 protein: CASSRQGPSTDTQYF. The CDR3, as DNA: TGTGCCAGCAGTAGACAGGGTCCTAGCACAGATACGCAGTATTTT.

This chain connects TRBV7-9 to TRBJ2-7; a possible D gene is TRBD1 (5 bases). This CDR3 spans 15 amino acids. Trimming shortened V by 5 bases and J by 1 base, and 15 bases separated the two germline ends. Per germline, CDR1 SEHNR and CDR2 FQNEAQ (reference sequence). The DNA of the CDR3 is TGTGCCAGCAGCCCTCCGGACACCTCTTCCTACGAGCAGTACTTC. This encodes CASSPPDTSSYEQYF.

The gene calls are TRBV5-1 and TRBJ1-4; TRBD1 matches 11 bases. V shed 1 base and J 4 bases; nucleotides not matched to a gene: 3. CDR1 and CDR2 (germline): SGHRS, YFSETQ. The CDR3 loop spans 16 amino acids. Here the CDR3 reads CASSLFGTGGNEKLFF. In nucleotides, the CDR3 is TGCGCCAGCAGCTTGTTCGGGACAGGGGGTAATGAAAAACTGTTTTTT.

This chain uses TRBV7-8 with TRBJ2-7; the D gene is possibly TRBD1 (6 bases). The V gene's germline CDR1 is SGHVS and CDR2 FQNEAQ. The ends were cut back, 1 base at V and 3 bases at J, with 16 bases in the middle. This CDR3 is 16 amino acids long. The CDR3 reads CASSLVSTGHYYEQYF. DNA of the CDR3: TGTGCCAGCAGCTTAGTTTCCACAGGGCATTACTACGAGCAGTACTTC.

The chain couples TRBV20-1 to TRBJ1-1; D not certain. Deletions cut 6 bases from V and 10 bases from J, with 12 bases between. Per the germline V gene, CDR1 is DFQATT and CDR2 is SNEGSKA (reference sequence). The CDR3 spans 10 residues. The CDR3 DNA is TGCAGTGCCCAGAAGTTAGCAGCTTTCTTT. Translation gives CSAQKLAAFF.

The chain carries TRBV5-1 and TRBJ2-1; TRBD2 aligns across 11 bases. The V segment lost 0 bases and the J segment 9 bases; nucleotides outside the gene matches: 11. This CDR3 contains 17 residues. The germline V gene encodes CDR1 SGHRS and CDR2 YFSETQ. The CDR3 coding sequence is TGCGCCAGCAGCTTGGTTCTTAGCGGGGGGGCAGGTGCTGAGCAGTTCTTC. This gives the protein CASSLVLSGGAGAEQFF.

This clone was found a few times. The rearrangement uses TRBV25-1 and TRBJ2-5, with 7 nucleotides matching TRBD1. This CDR3 spans 15 amino acids. V dropped 8 bases and J dropped 5; count of bases not matched to a gene: 14. Per germline, CDR1 MGHDK and CDR2 SYGVNS. The CDR3 here is CASARRTGEVETQYF. The CDR3, as DNA: TGTGCCAGCGCGAGAAGGACAGGCGAAGTGGAGACCCAGTACTTC.

This clone occurred a few times. V and J are TRBV6-5 and TRBJ2-1; TRBD2 aligns across 10 bases. CDR3 length: 16 amino acids. Germline V gives CDR1 MNHEY, CDR2 SVGAGI. V lost 0 bases and J lost 5; bases outside the gene matches: 4. The CDR3 sequence: CASSYSRLAGDNEQFF. The DNA of the CDR3 is TGTGCCAGCAGTTACTCGCGGCTAGCGGGGGACAATGAGCAGTTCTTC.

This sequence joins TRBV7-9 and TRBJ2-7; the match to TRBD2 covers 13 bases. Germline loops: CDR1 SEHNR, CDR2 FQNEAQ (reference sequence). CDR3 size: 17 residues. Trimming cost V 5 bases and J 0 bases; bases outside gene matches: 7. This CDR3 reads CASSPILAGGPSYEQYF. Written as DNA, the CDR3 is TGTGCCAGCAGCCCGATACTAGCGGGGGGGCCCTCCTACGAGCAGTACTTC.

The gene calls are TRBV5-6 and TRBJ2-7; D might be TRBD1 (5 bases). The V gene lost 0 bases and the J gene lost 3 bases, with 10 bases spanning the gap. CDR1 SGHDT and CDR2 YYEEEE come from the germline V gene. CDR3 length: 14 amino acids. CDR3 residues: CASSLGWTSYEQYF. CDR3 DNA: TGTGCCAGCAGCTTGGGTTGGACAAGCTACGAGCAGTACTTC. The full variable domain, in which reference TRBV5-6 and TRBJ2-7 provide the parts outside the CDR3, is DAGVTQSPTHLIKTRGQQVTLRCSPKSGHDTVSWYQQALGQGPQFIFQYYEEEERQRGNFPDRFSGHQFPNYSSELNVNALLLGDSALYLCASSLGWTSYEQYFGPGTRLTVT.

The chain has TRBV5-5 and TRBJ1-3; D unresolved. Trimming removed 4 bases from V and 0 bases from J, with 11 bases in between. Germline CDR1 is SGHKS and CDR2 is YYEKEE (reference sequence). The CDR3 runs to 15 residues. DNA of the CDR3: TGTGCCAGCAGCCCCGGAGGGAACTCTGGAAACACCATATATTTT. Residues: CASSPGGNSGNTIYF.

The genes are TRBV5-4 and TRBJ2-1; D possibly corresponds to TRBD2 (6 bases). V lost 4 bases, J lost 10 bases, and 21 bases lay in between. The CDR3 has 15 amino acids. Germline lookup yields CDR1 SGHNT and CDR2 YYREEE (reference sequence). CDR3 nucleotides: TGTGCCAGCAGCGCGGCCATCGGAGGGGAAGGAGAGCAGTTCTTC. It specifies CASSAAIGGEGEQFF.

This CDR3 reads CASSVATRVNEQFF. CDR3 nucleotides: TGTGCCAGCAGCGTAGCTACGAGGGTCAATGAGCAGTTCTTC. The chain employs TRBV9 and TRBJ2-1; TRBD2 is a possible D gene (5 bases). The CDR3 loop spans 14 amino acids. Germline-derived CDR1 and CDR2 are SGDLS and YYNGEE. Trimming removed 0 bases at V and 6 bases at J, with 10 bases between. The full variable domain, with the rest looked up from reference TRBV9 and TRBJ2-1, is DSGVTQTPKHLITATGQRVTLRCSPRSGDLSVYWYQQSLDQGLQFLIQYYNGEERAKGNILERFSAQQFPDLHSELNLSSLELGDSALYFCASSVATRVNEQFFGPGTRLTVL.

The count of this clone is one. The chain joins TRBV2 to TRBJ1-1; TRBD1 matches 7 bases. This CDR3 is built from 13 residues. V shed 7 bases and J 3 bases; nucleotides not matched to a gene: 5. From germline, CDR1 is SNHLY and CDR2 FYNNEI. This CDR3 reads CASNQGDYTEAFF. CDR3 DNA: TGTGCCAGCAACCAGGGGGATTACACTGAAGCTTTCTTT.

The V gene is TRBV7-2, the J gene TRBJ2-3; D is unclear. V lost 5 bases and J lost 2, with 14 bases in between. CDR3 length: 15 amino acids. The germline V gene has CDR1 SGHTA and CDR2 FQGNSA. CDR3 sequence reads: CASSRVYQDTDTQYF. The CDR3 nucleotides read TGTGCCAGCAGCCGGGTTTACCAAGACACAGATACGCAGTATTTT.

This clone was detected a few times. The CDR3: CASSISLQQGGYNEQFF. CDR3 DNA sequence: TGTGCCAGTAGTATATCCCTTCAACAGGGGGGATACAATGAGCAGTTCTTC. The J gene is TRBJ2-1, the V gene TRBV19, with 8 bases fitting TRBD1. The trim removed 2 bases at V and 4 bases at J, leaving 10 bases unmatched. Germline lookup yields CDR1 LNHDA and CDR2 SQIVND (reference sequence). There are 17 residues in the CDR3.

The chain joins TRBV4-3 to TRBJ2-1, with 8 bases identical to TRBD2. Trimming at V came to 1 base and at J to 7 bases, leaving 6 bases not matched to a gene. The CDR3 runs 15 residues. Germline CDR1 LGHNA, CDR2 YSLEER. In DNA, the CDR3 is TGCGCCAGCAGCCAAGCTCTAGCGGGCGGGAATGAGCAGTTCTTC. Translated, it gives CASSQALAGGNEQFF.

In this sample, this clone turned up a few times. The chain links TRBV9 to TRBJ1-5, with 7 bases identical to TRBD1. With 0 bases clipped from V and 5 bases from J, the junction kept 5 bases outside the gene matches. The germline V gene has CDR1 SGDLS and CDR2 YYNGEE. This CDR3 contains 15 residues. Here the CDR3 DNA reads TGTGCCAGCAGCGTAGGCGGGACAGCCGATCAGCCCCAGCATTTT. It translates to CASSVGGTADQPQHF.

The CDR3 reads CASSFGSSGTSYEQYF. CDR3 coding DNA: TGTGCCAGCAGCTTTGGGTCTAGCGGGACCTCCTACGAGCAGTACTTC. The chain is built from TRBV5-4 and TRBJ2-7, with 9 bases that match TRBD2. Trimming took 2 bases from V and 0 from J; bases not matched to a gene: 6. CDR3 size: 16 residues. The germline CDR1 and CDR2 sequences are SGHNT and YYREEE (reference sequence). The full variable domain, rest sourced from reference TRBV5-4 and TRBJ2-7, is ETGVTQSPTHLIKTRGQQVTLRCSSQSGHNTVSWYQQALGQGPQFIFQYYREEENGRGNFPPRFSGLQFPNYSSELNVNALELDDSALYLCASSFGSSGTSYEQYFGPGTRLTVT.

The chain has TRBV5-4 and TRBJ1-1; TRBD1 might be the D (6 bases). CDR1 and CDR2 (germline): SGHNT, YYREEE (reference sequence). The CDR3 spans 13 residues. Trimming removed 0 bases from V and 6 bases from J, with 9 bases in between. DNA for the CDR3: TGTGCCAGCAGCTTGGGGGGGCGCCCTGAAGCTTTCTTT. Amino acid sequence: CASSLGGRPEAFF.

This chain joins TRBV19 and TRBJ1-3; no definite D call. There are 12 residues in the CDR3. Looked up from germline, CDR1 is LNHDA and CDR2 is SQIVND (reference sequence). The CDR3 reads CARYSSGNTIYF. Written as DNA, the CDR3 is TGTGCTAGGTACAGCTCTGGAAACACCATATATTTT.

This clone showed up just once. The chain couples TRBV6-5 to TRBJ2-1, with TRBD2 matching over 11 bases. The V and J ends lost 4 bases and 4 bases, in that order; junction bases with no gene match: 6. The V gene's germline CDR1 is MNHEY and CDR2 SVGAGI. The CDR3 has 16 residues. CDR3 nucleotide sequence: TGTGCCAGCAGTTCACAACTAGCGGGAGCGTACAATGAGCAGTTCTTC. Amino acid sequence: CASSSQLAGAYNEQFF.

This clone has a single count. The rearrangement links TRBV4-2 to TRBJ1-1, with D tentatively TRBD1 (5 bases). Trimming took off 1 base at V and 0 bases at J, with 12 bases between the two ends. The length of the CDR3 is 16 residues. Per germline, CDR1 LGHNA and CDR2 YNFKEQ. The DNA for the CDR3 is TGTGCCAGCAGCCAAGGCGGGGCGACAATGAACACTGAAGCTTTCTTT. Its translation: CASSQGGATMNTEAFF.

The chain combines TRBV19 with TRBJ2-7, with 7 positions matching TRBD1. Trimming cost V 5 bases and J 3 bases; bases outside gene matches: 10. Germline V gene sequence: CDR1 LNHDA, CDR2 SQIVND (reference sequence). CDR3 length: 15 amino acids. This CDR3 is CASSLSTGMYYEQYF. The CDR3 DNA reads as TGTGCCAGTAGTTTATCGACAGGGATGTACTACGAGCAGTACTTC.

This chain links TRBV5-1 with TRBJ1-6; a possible D gene is TRBD1 (6 bases). Per germline, CDR1 SGHRS and CDR2 YFSETQ. Trimming pared 0 bases from V and 5 bases from J, leaving 9 bases between. The CDR3 is 15 residues long. The CDR3 DNA reads TGCGCCAGCAGCTTGGGGACAGCGGATAATTCACCCCTCCACTTT. Translating it yields CASSLGTADNSPLHF. The full variable domain, with the rest looked up from reference TRBV5-1 and TRBJ1-6, is KAGVTQTPRYLIKTRGQQVTLSCSPISGHRSVSWYQQTPGQGLQFLFEYFSETQRNKGNFPGRFSGRQFSNSRSEMNVSTLELGDSALYLCASSLGTADNSPLHFGNGTRLTVT.

The chain joins TRBV13 to TRBJ1-2; no definite D call. V was shortened by 3 bases and J by 5 bases, with 13 bases between the two germline ends. The CDR3 contains 14 residues. Per germline, CDR1 PRHDT and CDR2 FYEKMQ (reference sequence). The CDR3 bases are TGTGCCAGCAGCTTCTCAGGCAGAACATATGGCTACACCTTC. Amino acids: CASSFSGRTYGYTF.